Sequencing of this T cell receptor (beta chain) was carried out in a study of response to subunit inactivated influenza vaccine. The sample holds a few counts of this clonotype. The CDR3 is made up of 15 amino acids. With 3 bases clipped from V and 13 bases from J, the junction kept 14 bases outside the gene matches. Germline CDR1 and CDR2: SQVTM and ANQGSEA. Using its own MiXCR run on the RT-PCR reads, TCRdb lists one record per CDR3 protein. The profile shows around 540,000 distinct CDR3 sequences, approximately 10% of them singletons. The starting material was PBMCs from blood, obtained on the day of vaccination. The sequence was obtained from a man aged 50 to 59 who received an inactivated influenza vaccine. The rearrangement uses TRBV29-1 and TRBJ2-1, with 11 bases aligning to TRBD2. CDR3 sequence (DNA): TGCAGCGTTGACCCTCCCCTTTCTAGCGGGAGGATTCAGTTCTTC. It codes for CSVDPPLSSGRIQFF.